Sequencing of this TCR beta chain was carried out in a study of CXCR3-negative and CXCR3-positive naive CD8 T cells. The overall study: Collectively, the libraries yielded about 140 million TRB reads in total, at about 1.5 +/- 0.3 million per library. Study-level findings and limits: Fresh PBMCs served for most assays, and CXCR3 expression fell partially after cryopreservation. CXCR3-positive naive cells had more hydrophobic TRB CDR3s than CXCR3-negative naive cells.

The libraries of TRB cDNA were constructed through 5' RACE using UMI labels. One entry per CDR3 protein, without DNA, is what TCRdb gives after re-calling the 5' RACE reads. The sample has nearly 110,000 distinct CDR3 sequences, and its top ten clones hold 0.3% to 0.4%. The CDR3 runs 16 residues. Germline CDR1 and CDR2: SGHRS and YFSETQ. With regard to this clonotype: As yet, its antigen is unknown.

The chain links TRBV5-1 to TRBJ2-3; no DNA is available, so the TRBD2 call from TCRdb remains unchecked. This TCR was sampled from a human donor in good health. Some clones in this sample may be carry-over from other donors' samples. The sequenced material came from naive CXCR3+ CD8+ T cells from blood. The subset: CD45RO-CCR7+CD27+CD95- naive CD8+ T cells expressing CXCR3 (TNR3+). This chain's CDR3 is CASSPGTSGSGNTQYF.